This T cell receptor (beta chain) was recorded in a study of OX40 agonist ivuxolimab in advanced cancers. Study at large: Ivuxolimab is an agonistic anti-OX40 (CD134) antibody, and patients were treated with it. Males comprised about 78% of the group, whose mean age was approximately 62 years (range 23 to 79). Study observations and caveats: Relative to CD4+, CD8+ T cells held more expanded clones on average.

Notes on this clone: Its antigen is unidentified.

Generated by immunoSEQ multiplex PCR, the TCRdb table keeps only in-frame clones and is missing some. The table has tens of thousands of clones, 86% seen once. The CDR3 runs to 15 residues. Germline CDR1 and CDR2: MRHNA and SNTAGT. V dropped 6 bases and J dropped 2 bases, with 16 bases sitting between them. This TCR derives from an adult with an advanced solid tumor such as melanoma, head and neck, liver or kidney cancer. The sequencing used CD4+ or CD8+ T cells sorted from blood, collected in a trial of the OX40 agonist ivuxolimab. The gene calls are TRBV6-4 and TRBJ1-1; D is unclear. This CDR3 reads CASSARLGPNTEAFF. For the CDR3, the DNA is TGTGCCAGCAGCGCGAGACTCGGACCTAACACTGAAGCTTTCTTT.